The TCR beta chain under discussion was sequenced for a study of molecular identifiers for immune sequencing clone quantification. General observations from the study: Spiked Jurkat TCR RNA equivalent to one cell was reportedly detectable in about a million naive cells. In naive cells, clones above 20 RNA copies held under 1% of molecules, whereas in effector cells they held over 98%.

For this clonotype: Its matching antigen is unknown.

Naive CD8 T cells, phenotype CD8+CD4-CCR7+CD45RA+, were sorted. There are 16 residues in the CDR3. Germline lookup yields CDR1 SNHLY and CDR2 FYNNEI. Trimming took 6 bases from V and 2 from J, leaving 19 bases between them. TCRdb independently ran MiXCR on the PCR reads; one entry per CDR3 protein. Of about 40,000 distinct CDR3 sequences listed, about 18% are singletons. Sequenced material: naive CD8+ T cells from blood, with Jurkat cell RNA spiked in. The sample's subset: FACS-sorted CD8+CD4-CCR7+CD45RA+ naive T cells. The rearrangement joins TRBV2 to TRBJ1-2; possibly TRBD1 for D (5 bases). This clonotype was sampled from a human donor in good health. Some libraries in this study had Jurkat cell RNA spiked in. Written as DNA, the CDR3 is TGTGCCAGCAGCGCACAAGGAGGGGCGAGAAACTATGGCTACACCTTC. Translated, it gives CASSAQGGARNYGYTF.